A single sample gave rise to the 14 T cell receptor beta chains below, sequenced in a study of blood T cell repertoires in COVID-19. The assay was immunoSEQ multiplex PCR, and TCRdb's table has in-frame clones only and misses some. The table includes approximately 150,000 clones, 86% detected once. The sequenced sample was peripheral blood. These receptor sequences come from a woman aged 55 to 70 with acute or convalescent COVID-19.

J is TRBJ1-1 and V is TRBV5-1; TRBD1 might be the D (5 bases). Looked up from germline, CDR1 is SGHRS and CDR2 is YFSETQ. The V end was cut by 3 bases, the J end by 1 base, with 16 bases between. This CDR3 has 16 residues. This chain's CDR3 is CASSWQTGVWNTEAFF. The CDR3 nucleotides are TGCGCCAGCAGCTGGCAAACAGGAGTCTGGAACACTGAAGCTTTCTTT.

The chain couples TRBV24-1 to TRBJ1-2; a weak D match, TRBD1 (6 bases). This CDR3 region has 14 residues. Trimming took off 3 bases at V and 1 base at J, with 8 bases between the two ends. The germline V gene encodes CDR1 KGHDR and CDR2 SFDVKD. CDR3 region: CATSDTQGNYGYTF. CDR3 DNA sequence: TGTGCCACCAGTGATACACAGGGTAACTATGGCTACACCTTC.

A few counts support this clone. The rearrangement uses TRBV6-5 and TRBJ2-1, with D tentatively TRBD2 (6 bases). CDR1 is MNHEY and CDR2 is SVGAGI in the germline V gene. This CDR3 spans 16 amino acids. The V end was cut by 0 bases, the J end by 8 bases, with 17 bases between. The CDR3 DNA follows: TGTGCCAGCAGTTACTCCCGACTAGGGGTTCCGGATGAGCAGTTCTTC. Amino acids: CASSYSRLGVPDEQFF.

The chain employs TRBV29-1 and TRBJ1-1; no definite D call. Germline V gene sequence: CDR1 SQVTM, CDR2 ANQGSEA. This CDR3 has 15 amino acids. V lost 7 bases and J 0 bases, leaving 18 bases between the germline ends. The CDR3 is CSAAPWGAMNTEAFF. The CDR3 DNA reads TGCAGCGCCGCCCCCTGGGGAGCCATGAACACTGAAGCTTTCTTT.

The rearrangement links TRBV5-1 to TRBJ2-3, with 8 bases that match TRBD1. The CDR3 totals 14 residues. Germline assignment: CDR1 SGHRS and CDR2 YFSETQ. V lost 4 bases, J lost 5 bases, and 6 bases stayed unmatched. The CDR3 here is CASSIGQGQDTQYF. CDR3 DNA sequence: TGCGCCAGCAGCATAGGACAGGGCCAAGATACGCAGTATTTT.

The chain uses TRBV5-3 and TRBJ1-2, with 7 bases identical to TRBD1. TRBV5-3 is an ORF; its function is uncertain. CDR3 length: 15 residues. Trimming at V came to 5 bases and at J to 3 bases, leaving 10 bases not matched to a gene. The CDR3 here is CARRPDRVWDYGYTF. DNA of the CDR3: TGTGCCAGAAGACCTGACAGGGTATGGGACTATGGCTACACCTTC.

The V and J genes are TRBV5-1 and TRBJ2-7; 8 bases agree with TRBD1. The germline V gene has CDR1 SGHRS and CDR2 YFSETQ. V was clipped by 3 bases and J by 0 bases; unmatched bases: 14. This CDR3 spans 18 amino acids. Here the CDR3 reads CASSSLGFGTGDSYEQYF. The CDR3 coding sequence is TGCGCCAGCAGCTCCCTCGGGTTCGGGACAGGTGACTCCTACGAGCAGTACTTC.

This chain links TRBV5-1 with TRBJ2-1, with 8 positions matching TRBD1. The CDR3 spans 14 residues. The J segment lost 4 bases and the V segment lost 5 bases, leaving 5 bases of the junction unmatched. Germline CDR1 reads SGHRS; CDR2 reads YFSETQ. This chain's CDR3 is CASRQGDSYNEQFF. CDR3 DNA: TGCGCCAGCAGACAGGGGGATTCTTACAATGAGCAGTTCTTC.

The chain employs TRBV20-1 and TRBJ1-6; tentatively, D is TRBD1 (5 bases). The CDR3 loop spans 14 amino acids. V shed 3 bases and J shed 7 bases, with 13 bases lying between them. Germline CDR1 and CDR2: DFQATT and SNEGSKA (reference sequence). This chain's CDR3 is CSASRFGGNSPLHF. The CDR3 bases are TGCAGTGCTAGTCGGTTTGGGGGGAATTCACCCCTCCACTTT.

The chain recombines TRBV5-6 with TRBJ2-3; 7 nucleotides line up with TRBD2. Trimming at V came to 4 bases and at J to 0 bases, leaving 5 bases not matched to a gene. The CDR3 extends over 15 amino acids. The germline gives CDR1 SGHDT, CDR2 YYEEEE. The CDR3: CASSKSGVSTDTQYF. CDR3 sequence (DNA): TGTGCCAGCAGCAAGAGCGGGGTTAGCACAGATACGCAGTATTTT.

V is TRBV6-1 and J is TRBJ1-5; TRBD1 agrees at 10 bases. Trimming removed 4 bases from V and 6 bases from J; junction bases left unmatched: 12. The germline CDR1 and CDR2 sequences are MNHNS and SASEGT. CDR3 size: 17 residues. CDR3 residues: CASSAGVGTGESQPQHF. CDR3 coding DNA: TGTGCCAGCAGTGCCGGGGTAGGGACAGGGGAAAGTCAGCCCCAGCATTTT.

J is TRBJ1-4 and V is TRBV18; 8 bases map to TRBD1. J lost 4 bases, V lost 3 bases, and 4 bases had no gene match. Germline V gives CDR1 KGHSH, CDR2 LQKENI. The CDR3 runs to 15 residues. The CDR3 spells CASSPRTGLNEKLFF. In DNA, the CDR3 is TGTGCCAGCTCACCTAGGACAGGGCTTAATGAAAAACTGTTTTTT.

The chain carries TRBV7-2 and TRBJ2-3; TRBD1 matches 7 bases. The trim removed 1 base at V and 6 bases at J, leaving 7 bases unmatched. The CDR3 has 15 amino acids. Looked up from germline, CDR1 is SGHTA and CDR2 is FQGNSA. The CDR3 region is CASSLDRGFGDTQYF. The CDR3 DNA sequence: TGTGCCAGCAGCTTAGACAGGGGCTTTGGGGATACGCAGTATTTT.

The rearrangement links TRBV6-6 to TRBJ1-2; D is unclear. The CDR3 consists of 14 residues. CDR1 is MNHNY and CDR2 is SVGAGI in the germline V gene (reference sequence). V lost 6 bases, J lost 0 bases, and 11 bases lay in between. The DNA for the CDR3 is TGTGCCAGCAGCCGGGATAGAGCTAACTATGGCTACACCTTC. Its translation: CASSRDRANYGYTF.